The 22 T cell receptor beta chains in this list originate from one sample, sequenced in a study of cytomegalovirus exposure and HLA in healthy donors. Primers for the PCR totalled 60 Vbeta and 13 Jbeta. The method was immunoSEQ multiplex PCR; TCRdb's version includes in-frame clones alone and lacks a portion of them. Of 100,000 to 150,000 clones in the sample, 75% to 90% were seen once. What was sequenced was PBMCs. The receptors were gathered from a woman aged 35 to 49 in good health and CMV-seronegative.

The V gene is TRBV13, the J gene TRBJ2-3, with 9 bases that match TRBD1. Looked up from germline, CDR1 is PRHDT and CDR2 is FYEKMQ (reference sequence). The ends lost 5 bases at V and 0 bases at J; junction bases unmatched: 6. The CDR3 runs to 16 residues. This CDR3 is CASSTVTGGSTDTQYF. DNA for the CDR3: TGTGCCAGCAGCACAGTGACAGGGGGGAGCACAGATACGCAGTATTTT.

A single count supports this clone. This chain uses TRBV2 with TRBJ1-2; a possible D gene is TRBD1 (6 bases). CDR1 is SNHLY and CDR2 is FYNNEI in the germline V gene. The CDR3 runs 13 residues. Trimming pared 10 bases from V and 8 bases from J, leaving 20 bases between. CDR3 in amino acids: CATRPGTSRGYTF. CDR3 in DNA: TGTGCCACGCGTCCCGGGACATCGCGAGGCTACACCTTC.

There are a few counts of this clone. The rearrangement joins TRBV5-1 to TRBJ2-2; TRBD1 matches at 7 bases. The germline gives CDR1 SGHRS, CDR2 YFSETQ. V trimming: 4 bases; J trimming: 7 bases; junction bases outside the gene matches: 16. The CDR3 covers 17 residues. The CDR3 region is CASSPSNRQGTSGELFF. The CDR3 coding sequence is TGCGCCAGCAGCCCCTCAAATCGACAGGGAACGAGCGGGGAGCTGTTTTTT.

V and J are TRBV9 and TRBJ2-1, with 8 bases that match TRBD2. V dropped 4 bases and J dropped 5; count of bases not matched to a gene: 11. Germline CDR1 and CDR2: SGDLS and YYNGEE. The CDR3 loop spans 16 amino acids. The CDR3 DNA reads TGTGCCAGCAGCCCTCAGTGGGCGGGAGGCCACAATGAGCAGTTCTTC. It codes for CASSPQWAGGHNEQFF.

The rearrangement uses TRBV14 and TRBJ2-2, with TRBD2 matching 11 bases. Germline assignment: CDR1 SGHDN and CDR2 FVKESK. The CDR3 contains 17 residues. With 6 bases clipped from V and 4 bases from J, the junction kept 10 bases outside the gene matches. The CDR3 reads CASSKGLAGRGTGELFF. Written as DNA, the CDR3 is TGTGCCAGCAGTAAAGGACTAGCGGGCAGGGGCACCGGGGAGCTGTTTTTT. Full variable domain (remainder filled in from reference TRBV14 and TRBJ2-2): EAGVTQFPSHSVIEKGQTVTLRCDPISGHDNLYWYRRVMGKEIKFLLHFVKESKQDESGMPNNRFLAERTGGTYSTLKVQPAELEDSGVYFCASSKGLAGRGTGELFFGEGSRLTVL.

V gene TRBV7-9 combines with J gene TRBJ1-5; tentative D call: TRBD1 (6 bases). CDR3 length: 14 amino acids. V shed 5 bases and J shed 7 bases, with 15 bases lying between them. Per germline, CDR1 SEHNR and CDR2 FQNEAQ (reference sequence). The CDR3 DNA reads TGTGCCAGCAGCCGCGCGGGGAGGGGGCAGCCCCAGCATTTT. As protein: CASSRAGRGQPQHF.

V is TRBV7-3 and J is TRBJ2-3; D unclear. Germline assignment: CDR1 SGHTA and CDR2 FQGTGA. The CDR3 length is 12 residues. V was shortened by 5 bases and J by 4 bases, with 7 bases between the two germline ends. CDR3 residues: CASSLAADTQYF. The CDR3 nucleotides are TGTGCCAGCAGCCTCGCGGCAGATACGCAGTATTTT.

This chain links TRBV10-2 with TRBJ1-1; the D is unclear. The germline V and J ends were trimmed by 5 bases and 3 bases, with 16 bases remaining between them. This CDR3 is 15 amino acids long. Germline V gene data show CDR1 as WSHSY and CDR2 as SAAADI. The CDR3 nucleotides read TGCGCCAGCAGTCTAGGGAGTCCGAGGGACACTGAAGCTTTCTTT. Translated, it gives CASSLGSPRDTEAFF.

The chain has TRBV7-9 and TRBJ2-5, with a possible D match to TRBD2 (5 bases). Between the trimmed V and J ends, which lost 7 bases and 5 bases, there was a span of 23 bases. CDR3 length equals 16 residues. Germline CDR1 reads SEHNR; CDR2 reads FQNEAQ (reference sequence). The CDR3 here is CASTPRAPMLGETQYF. The CDR3 DNA reads TGTGCCAGCACCCCGCGGGCCCCCATGCTAGGGGAGACCCAGTACTTC.

The rearrangement joins TRBV6-1 to TRBJ2-1, with 8 bases identical to TRBD2. Per germline, CDR1 MNHNS and CDR2 SASEGT. This CDR3 is built from 13 residues. Germline trimming cut 10 bases from V and 8 bases from J; bases unmatched to any gene: 10. The CDR3 DNA reads TGTGCCATCGCAAGCGGGAGTCTGGATGAGCAGTTCTTC. It specifies CAIASGSLDEQFF.

The rearrangement joins TRBV9 to TRBJ1-1, with D uncertain. Looked up from germline, CDR1 is SGDLS and CDR2 is YYNGEE. The germline V and J ends were trimmed by 0 bases and 4 bases, with 7 bases remaining between them. The CDR3 spans 13 residues. The CDR3 sequence is CASSVAGATEAFF. The CDR3 DNA is TGTGCCAGCAGCGTAGCTGGAGCCACTGAAGCTTTCTTT.

The chain has TRBV7-2 and TRBJ1-3; TRBD1 agrees at 7 bases. The V segment lost 0 bases and the J segment 1 base; nucleotides outside the gene matches: 3. The CDR3 extends over 16 amino acids. Germline values: CDR1 SGHTA, CDR2 FQGNSA. The DNA for the CDR3 is TGTGCCAGCAGCTTAGCAGGGGGCCGGTCTGGAAACACCATATATTTT. Protein product: CASSLAGGRSGNTIYF.

Only a few counts were recorded for this clone. The gene calls are TRBV6-6 and TRBJ2-1; 9 nucleotides line up with TRBD2. V lost 0 bases, J lost 8 bases, and 8 bases stayed unmatched. The length of the CDR3 is 16 residues. The V gene's germline CDR1 is MNHNY and CDR2 SVGAGI (reference sequence). The CDR3 spells CASSYSGREGLDEQFF. The CDR3 DNA sequence: TGTGCCAGCAGTTACTCGGGGCGGGAGGGCCTGGATGAGCAGTTCTTC.

This clone was seen more than once but under ten times. The J gene is TRBJ1-5, the V gene TRBV6-5; no clear D gene. Germline V gene data show CDR1 as MNHEY and CDR2 as SVGAGI. V was shortened by 0 bases and J by 6 bases, with 6 bases between the two germline ends. The CDR3 runs to 13 residues. The CDR3 DNA reads TGTGCCAGCAGTTACTCTGAGAGTCAGCCCCAGCATTTT. Protein sequence: CASSYSESQPQHF.

The chain uses TRBV19 and TRBJ1-1; 10 positions agree with TRBD1. This CDR3 has 17 residues. The germline CDR1 and CDR2 sequences are LNHDA and SQIVND (reference sequence). The J segment lost 2 bases and the V segment lost 3 bases, leaving 9 bases of the junction unmatched. The CDR3 sequence: CASSIWDRGISNTEAFF. The CDR3 nucleotides are TGTGCCAGTAGTATCTGGGACAGGGGTATTTCAAACACTGAAGCTTTCTTT.

This clone was counted a single time. The chain joins TRBV7-2 to TRBJ2-5; 10 positions agree with TRBD2. CDR1 SGHTA and CDR2 FQGNSA come from the germline V gene. This CDR3 comprises 12 residues. The ends lost 3 bases at V and 9 bases at J; junction bases unmatched: 1. CDR3 sequence (DNA): TGTGCCAGCAGCTTTAGCGGGGGGTCCCAGTACTTC. It yields the protein CASSFSGGSQYF. Full variable domain (missing parts from reference TRBV7-2 and TRBJ2-5): GAGVSQSPSNKVTEKGKDVELRCDPISGHTALYWYRQSLGQGLEFLIYFQGNSAPDKSGLPSDRFSAERTGGSVSTLTIQRTQQEDSAVYLCASSFSGGSQYFGPGTRLLVL.

The V gene is TRBV7-6, the J gene TRBJ1-5; tentative D call: TRBD1 (6 bases). V was pared by 4 bases and J by 2 bases, with 9 bases between. This CDR3 is built from 14 residues. The germline CDR1 and CDR2 sequences are SGHVS and FNYEAQ. The CDR3 loop reads CASSSAGGNQPQHF. The CDR3 region has the DNA TGTGCCAGCAGCTCCGCAGGGGGCAATCAGCCCCAGCATTTT.

The chain combines TRBV29-1 with TRBJ2-3, with a tentative D call TRBD1 (6 bases). V lost 7 bases, J lost 7 bases, and 21 bases lay in between. CDR1 and CDR2 from the germline V gene are SQVTM and ANQGSEA. The CDR3 consists of 14 residues. CDR3 sequence (DNA): TGCAGCGGGCCCTCCGGACAGTACCCTTATACGCAGTATTTT. Protein product: CSGPSGQYPYTQYF.

This chain uses TRBV25-1 with TRBJ2-2; TRBD1 matches 9 bases. J was trimmed by 5 bases and V by 2 bases; bases with no gene match: 3. The CDR3 spans 15 residues. Germline lookup yields CDR1 MGHDK and CDR2 SYGVNS. The CDR3 sequence: CASSEVTGGTGELFF. The CDR3, as DNA: TGTGCCAGCAGTGAAGTGACAGGGGGGACCGGGGAGCTGTTTTTT.

This clone was observed a handful of times. The same CDR3 arises from other DNA sequences in this sample as well. The chain carries TRBV28 and TRBJ1-4; D unresolved. Germline V gene lookup returns CDR1 MDHEN and CDR2 SYDVKM. The CDR3 is 11 amino acids. The V and J ends lost 5 bases and 8 bases respectively, with 6 bases between them. The CDR3 loop reads CASSGVEKLFF. The CDR3 nucleotides read TGTGCCAGCAGTGGAGTGGAAAAACTGTTTTTT.

The chain joins TRBV7-2 to TRBJ1-2; 7 nucleotides line up with TRBD1. V gave up 5 bases and J gave up 3 bases; unmatched junction bases: 3. The CDR3 is made up of 13 amino acids. Germline CDR1 SGHTA, CDR2 FQGNSA. Written as DNA, the CDR3 is TGTGCCAGCAGCCTCGACAGGGACTATGGCTACACCTTC. This gives the protein CASSLDRDYGYTF.

J is TRBJ1-2 and V is TRBV19, with 9 bases matching TRBD1. The CDR3 length is 15 residues. After removal of 6 bases from V and 5 bases from J, the junction contained 10 bases not matched to a gene. Germline lookup yields CDR1 LNHDA and CDR2 SQIVND (reference sequence). CDR3 protein: CASSDVGQGKYGYTF. As DNA, the CDR3 is TGTGCCAGTAGCGATGTGGGACAGGGAAAGTATGGCTACACCTTC.